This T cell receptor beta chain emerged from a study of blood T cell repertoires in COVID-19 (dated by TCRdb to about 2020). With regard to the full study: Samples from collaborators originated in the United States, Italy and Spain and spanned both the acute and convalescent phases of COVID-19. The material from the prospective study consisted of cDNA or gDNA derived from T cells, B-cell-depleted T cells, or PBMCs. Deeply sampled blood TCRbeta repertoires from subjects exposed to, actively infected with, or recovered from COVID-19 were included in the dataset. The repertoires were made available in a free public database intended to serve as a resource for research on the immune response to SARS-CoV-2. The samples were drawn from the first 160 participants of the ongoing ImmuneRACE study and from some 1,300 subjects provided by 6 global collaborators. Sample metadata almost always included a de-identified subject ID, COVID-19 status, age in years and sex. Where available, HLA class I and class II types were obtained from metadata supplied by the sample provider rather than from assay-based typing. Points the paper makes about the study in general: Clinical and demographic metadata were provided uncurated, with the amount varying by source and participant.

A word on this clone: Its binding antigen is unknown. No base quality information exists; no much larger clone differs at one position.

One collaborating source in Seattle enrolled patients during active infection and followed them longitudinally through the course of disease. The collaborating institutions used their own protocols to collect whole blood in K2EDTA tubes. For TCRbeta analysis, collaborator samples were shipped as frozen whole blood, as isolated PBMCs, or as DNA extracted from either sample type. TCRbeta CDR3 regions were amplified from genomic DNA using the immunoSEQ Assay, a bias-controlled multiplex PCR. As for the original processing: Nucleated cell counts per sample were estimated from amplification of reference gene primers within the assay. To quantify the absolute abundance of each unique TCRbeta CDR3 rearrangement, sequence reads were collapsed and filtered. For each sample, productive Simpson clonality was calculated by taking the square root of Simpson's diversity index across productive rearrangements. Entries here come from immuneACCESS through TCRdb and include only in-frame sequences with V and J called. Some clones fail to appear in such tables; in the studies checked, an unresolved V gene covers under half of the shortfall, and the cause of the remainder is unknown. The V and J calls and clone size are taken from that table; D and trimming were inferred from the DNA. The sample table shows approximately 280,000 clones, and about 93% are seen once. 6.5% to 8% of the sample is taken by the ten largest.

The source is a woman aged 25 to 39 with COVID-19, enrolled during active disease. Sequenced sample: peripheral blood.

The nucleotide sequence reads as follows: TGTGCCAGCAGCTTGCCAGGACGCTCGGGAGGAAACACCATATATTTT. The translation is CASSLPGRSGGNTIYF. Rearrangement joined TRBV5-4 to TRBJ1-3; the D gene cannot be resolved reliably. Including cysteine and phenylalanine, the CDR3 has 16 amino acids. The retained sequence is limited to the CDR3, 48 bases, with the frame set at the first base. Trimming removed 1 base from V and 4 bases from J, leaving 15 bases between the germline ends. CDR1 and CDR2 (SGHNT, YYREEE) derive from the germline V gene (reference sequence).